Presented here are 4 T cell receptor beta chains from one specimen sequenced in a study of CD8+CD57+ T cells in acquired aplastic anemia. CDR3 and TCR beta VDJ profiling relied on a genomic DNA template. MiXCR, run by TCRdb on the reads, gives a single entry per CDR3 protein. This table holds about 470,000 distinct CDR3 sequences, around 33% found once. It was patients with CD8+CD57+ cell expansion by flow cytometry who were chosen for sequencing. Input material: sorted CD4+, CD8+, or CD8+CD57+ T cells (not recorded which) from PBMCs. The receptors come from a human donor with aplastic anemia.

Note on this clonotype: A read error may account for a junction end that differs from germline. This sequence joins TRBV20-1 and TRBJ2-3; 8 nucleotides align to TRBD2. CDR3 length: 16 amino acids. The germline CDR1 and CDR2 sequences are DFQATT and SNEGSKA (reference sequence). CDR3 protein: CSASGGGVFPTDAQYF. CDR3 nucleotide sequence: TGCAGTGCAAGCGGGGGCGGGGTATTTCCAACAGATGCGCAGTATTTT.

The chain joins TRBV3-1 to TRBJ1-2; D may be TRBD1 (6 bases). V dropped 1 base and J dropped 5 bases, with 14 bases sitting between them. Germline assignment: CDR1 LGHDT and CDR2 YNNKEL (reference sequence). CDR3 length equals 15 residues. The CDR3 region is CASSQGRGRPYGYTF. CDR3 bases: TGTGCCAGCAGCCAAGGGCGGGGGCGACCTTATGGCTACACCTTC.

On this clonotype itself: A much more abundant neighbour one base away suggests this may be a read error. CDR3 loop: CSASSDRDTEAFF. In DNA form, the CDR3 reads TGCAGTGCTAGCTCGGACAGGGATACTGAAGCTTTCTTT. The chain is built from TRBV20-1 and TRBJ1-1; TRBD1 matches 8 bases. Germline CDR1 DFQATT, CDR2 SNEGSKA (reference sequence). This CDR3 contains 13 residues. Trimming cost V 3 bases and J 5 bases; bases outside gene matches: 5.

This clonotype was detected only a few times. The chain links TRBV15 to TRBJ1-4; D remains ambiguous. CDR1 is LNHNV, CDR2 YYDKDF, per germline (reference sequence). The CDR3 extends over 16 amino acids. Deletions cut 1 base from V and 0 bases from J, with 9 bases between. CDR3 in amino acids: CATSRAWAATNEKLFF. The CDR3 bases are TGTGCCACCAGCAGAGCCTGGGCCGCAACTAATGAAAAACTGTTTTTT.